Presented here are 9 T cell receptor beta chains from one specimen sequenced in a study of blood T cell repertoires in COVID-19. Libraries were prepared by immunoSEQ multiplex PCR; TCRdb keeps only in-frame clonotypes and omits some of them. The sample shows over 200,000 clones, about 87% of them seen only once. The specimen was peripheral blood. Every receptor here comes from a woman in her 50s with acute or convalescent COVID-19.

V gene TRBV11-2 combines with J gene TRBJ2-7; D gene uncertain. The length of the CDR3 is 15 residues. Deletions cut 0 bases from V and 3 bases from J, with 12 bases between. The germline CDR1 and CDR2 sequences are SGHAT and FQNNGV. The DNA for the CDR3 is TGTGCCAGCAGCTTAGATTTAAGTTCTATCTACGAGCAGTACTTC. This sequence encodes CASSLDLSSIYEQYF.

The rearrangement uses TRBV28 and TRBJ2-1; D is unclear. Germline values: CDR1 MDHEN, CDR2 SYDVKM. The CDR3 sequence is 13 residues long. V was cut by 1 base and J by 3 bases, with 4 bases left in between. This CDR3 is CASSLFGYNEQFF. The CDR3 region has the DNA TGTGCCAGCAGTTTATTCGGCTACAATGAGCAGTTCTTC. Complete variable domain (other parts from reference TRBV28 and TRBJ2-1): DVKVTQSSRYLVKRTGEKVFLECVQDMDHENMFWYRQDPGLGLRLIYFSYDVKMKEKGDIPEGYSVSREKKERFSLILESASTNQTSMYLCASSLFGYNEQFFGPGTRLTVL.

This chain uses TRBV19 with TRBJ2-2; TRBD1 matches at 8 bases. The CDR3 has 15 residues. CDR1 LNHDA and CDR2 SQIVND come from the germline V gene (reference sequence). V was pared by 6 bases and J by 4 bases, with 7 bases of the junction left unmatched. The CDR3 DNA sequence: TGTGCCAGTAGAGACAGGGGAGGCAGCACCGGGGAGCTGTTTTTT. As protein: CASRDRGGSTGELFF.

The V gene is TRBV11-3, the J gene TRBJ2-3; 9 positions match TRBD2. The CDR3 contains 14 residues. In germline, CDR1 is SGHNT, CDR2 YENEEA. Germline trimming cut 8 bases from V and 3 bases from J; bases unmatched to any gene: 6. CDR3 sequence reads: CASGRGRGTDTQYF. CDR3 nucleotide sequence: TGTGCCAGCGGACGCGGGAGGGGAACAGATACGCAGTATTTT. Together with reference TRBV11-3 and TRBJ2-3, the CDR3 gives the full variable domain: EAGVVQSPRYKIIEKKQPVAFWCNPISGHNTLYWYLQNLGQGPELLIRYENEEAVDDSQLPKDRFSAERLKGVDSTLKIQPAELGDSAVYLCASGRGRGTDTQYFGPGTRLTVL.

This chain joins TRBV7-9 and TRBJ1-2; D may be TRBD1 (5 bases). The CDR3 runs 15 residues. Deletions cut 0 bases from V and 4 bases from J, with 12 bases between. Germline-derived CDR1 and CDR2 are SEHNR and FQNEAQ (reference sequence). The CDR3 DNA follows: TGTGCCAGCAGCTTAGCGCTGGGGGAGGGCTATGGCTACACCTTC. It encodes CASSLALGEGYGYTF.

V usage is TRBV19 and J usage is TRBJ2-4; TRBD2 matches 10 bases. The length of the CDR3 is 18 residues. The germline V gene encodes CDR1 LNHDA and CDR2 SQIVND (reference sequence). Unmatched junction bases numbered 13, after V lost 6 bases and J lost 2 bases. The CDR3 sequence: CASRGAPSGSLTKNIQYF. Written as DNA, the CDR3 is TGTGCCAGTAGGGGGGCCCCTAGCGGGAGCCTGACCAAAAACATTCAGTACTTC.

The CDR3 DNA sequence: TGTGCCAGCAGCTCCCCGTTTTTAGCGGGAGCCTGGGACACAGATACGCAGTATTTT. This codes for CASSSPFLAGAWDTDTQYF. The V call is TRBV5-4, the J call TRBJ2-3, with 9 bases aligning to TRBD2. J lost 2 bases, V lost 3 bases, and 16 bases had no gene match. Per the germline V gene, CDR1 is SGHNT and CDR2 is YYREEE (reference sequence). CDR3 length: 19 residues. The entire variable domain, with the rest obtained from reference TRBV5-4 and TRBJ2-3, is as follows: ETGVTQSPTHLIKTRGQQVTLRCSSQSGHNTVSWYQQALGQGPQFIFQYYREEENGRGNFPPRFSGLQFPNYSSELNVNALELDDSALYLCASSSPFLAGAWDTDTQYFGPGTRLTVL.

The chain recombines TRBV27 with TRBJ2-6; D might be TRBD1 (5 bases). The CDR3 totals 15 residues. Trimming left V 4 bases short and J 0 bases short, with 7 bases between. The germline V gene encodes CDR1 MNHEY and CDR2 SMNVEV (reference sequence). CDR3 residues: CASSYQGSGANVLTF. The CDR3 coding sequence is TGTGCCAGCAGTTACCAGGGCTCTGGGGCCAACGTCCTGACTTTC.

This chain links TRBV5-6 with TRBJ1-5; 11 bases match TRBD1. The CDR3 length is 17 residues. With V trimmed by 1 base and J by 7 bases, 10 bases remained unmatched. Germline CDR1 is SGHDT and CDR2 is YYEEEE. CDR3 DNA sequence: TGTGCCAGCAGCTTGTGGACAGGGGGCGTAGGGCGACAGCCCCAGCATTTT. Protein: CASSLWTGGVGRQPQHF. Filled out from reference TRBV5-6 and TRBJ1-5, the complete variable domain reads DAGVTQSPTHLIKTRGQQVTLRCSPKSGHDTVSWYQQALGQGPQFIFQYYEEEERQRGNFPDRFSGHQFPNYSSELNVNALLLGDSALYLCASSLWTGGVGRQPQHFGDGTRLSIL.